This is a list of T cell receptor beta chains from one sample in a study of T cells after yellow fever vaccination. TCRdb redid the calling of the 5' RACE reads with MiXCR, one entry per CDR3 protein. The sample shows hundreds of thousands of distinct CDR3 sequences, around 16% of them seen only once. The sample in question was PBMCs, obtained 5 days after the first yellow fever vaccination. These receptors were taken from a young man who received the YFV17D yellow fever vaccine. The CDR3 runs from the conserved cysteine through the conserved F or W. Each record gives: J gene, V gene, clone size, D gene, CDR3 protein, CDR3 DNA. The D gene is left open where the match is weak. Part of the rows lack a size; the others show once, few, many or a class for expanded clones.

J: TRBJ2-1
V: TRBV7-9
size: NA
D: NA
CDR3: CASSYAGDPEQFF
DNA: TGTGCCAGCAGCTACGCCGGGGACCCCGAGCAGTTCTTC

J: TRBJ2-5
V: TRBV11-2
size: NA
D: TRBD2
CDR3: CASSSAETSGGWGETQYF
DNA: TGTGCCAGCAGCTCGGCTGAAACTAGCGGGGGATGGGGGGAGACCCAGTACTTC

J: TRBJ1-2
V: TRBV4-3
size: few
D: NA
CDR3: CASSQEVLGGYGYTF
DNA: TGCGCCAGCAGCCAAGAGGTGCTAGGGGGCTATGGCTACACCTTC

J: TRBJ1-5
V: TRBV12-3/TRBV12-4
size: NA
D: NA
CDR3: CASSLEAQVYF
DNA: TGTGCCAGCAGTTTAGAGGCACAGGTCTATTTT

J: TRBJ1-1
V: TRBV29-1
size: NA
D: NA
CDR3: CSVVRGGVNTEAFF
DNA: TGCAGCGTTGTAAGAGGGGGGGTGAACACTGAAGCTTTCTTT

J: TRBJ1-6
V: TRBV18
size: many
D: NA
CDR3: CASSPWGINSPLHF
DNA: TGTGCCAGCTCACCATGGGGAATTAATTCACCCCTCCACTTT

J: TRBJ2-3
V: TRBV6-1
size: NA
D: NA
CDR3: CASSPLGPAYSTDTQYF
DNA: TGTGCCAGCAGCCCCCTCGGCCCCGCCTATAGCACAGATACGCAGTATTTT

J: TRBJ1-5
V: TRBV4-1
size: NA
D: NA
CDR3: CASSQDIVEPQHF
DNA: TGCGCCAGCAGCCAAGATATTGTGGAGCCCCAGCATTTT

J: TRBJ2-3
V: TRBV5-1
size: NA
D: TRBD2
CDR3: CASSRPGLADTDTQYF
DNA: TGCGCCAGCAGCCGTCCGGGACTAGCGGACACAGATACGCAGTATTTT

J: TRBJ2-3
V: TRBV5-1
size: NA
D: TRBD1
CDR3: CASSSGTGLDTQYF
DNA: TGCGCCAGCAGCTCCGGGACAGGGCTGGATACGCAGTATTTT

J: TRBJ2-1
V: TRBV7-8
size: NA
D: NA
CDR3: CASSQGRRTMGQFF
DNA: TGTGCCAGCAGCCAGGGGCGTAGGACAATGGGGCAGTTCTTC

J: TRBJ2-1
V: TRBV24-1
size: many
D: TRBD2
CDR3: CATSDWTSGAYNEQFF
DNA: TGTGCCACCAGTGATTGGACTAGCGGCGCCTACAATGAGCAGTTCTTC

J: TRBJ2-3
V: TRBV20-1
size: NA
D: TRBD2
CDR3: CSASHSGGASDTQYF
DNA: TGCAGTGCTAGTCACAGCGGGGGGGCCTCAGATACGCAGTATTTT

J: TRBJ2-1
V: TRBV20-1
size: NA
D: NA
CDR3: CSAGRLGASRGGQFF
DNA: TGCAGTGCTGGTAGACTGGGAGCCTCCCGGGGCGGGCAGTTCTTC

J: TRBJ2-2
V: TRBV2
size: NA
D: NA
CDR3: CASSELYTNTGELFF
DNA: TGTGCCAGCAGTGAACTCTATACGAACACCGGGGAGCTGTTTTTT

J: TRBJ2-3
V: TRBV4-1
size: few
D: NA
CDR3: CASSQGLEDTQYF
DNA: TGCGCCAGCAGCCAAGGGCTAGAGGATACGCAGTATTTT

J: TRBJ1-1
V: TRBV19
size: few
D: NA
CDR3: CASSIVPSTEAFF
DNA: TGTGCCAGTAGTATTGTCCCTAGCACTGAAGCTTTCTTT

J: TRBJ2-3
V: TRBV4-1
size: NA
D: TRBD2
CDR3: CASMVGGTDTQYF
DNA: TGCGCCAGCATGGTGGGGGGGACAGATACGCAGTATTTT

J: TRBJ2-3
V: TRBV9
size: many
D: NA
CDR3: CASSVFPGEVADTQYF
DNA: TGTGCCAGCAGCGTATTCCCAGGGGAGGTTGCAGATACGCAGTATTTT

J: TRBJ2-3
V: TRBV9
size: NA
D: NA
CDR3: CASSVVGSTDTQYF
DNA: TGTGCCAGCAGCGTAGTCGGCAGCACAGATACGCAGTATTTT

J: TRBJ2-1
V: TRBV11-2
size: few
D: NA
CDR3: CASTRSGTPYNEQFF
DNA: TGTGCCAGCACTCGATCCGGGACTCCCTACAATGAGCAGTTCTTC

J: TRBJ2-2
V: TRBV6-5
size: few
D: TRBD2
CDR3: CASSYSVGGGETGELFF
DNA: TGTGCCAGCAGTTACTCGGTTGGCGGGGGGGAAACCGGGGAGCTGTTTTTT

J: TRBJ2-2
V: TRBV2
size: NA
D: TRBD1
CDR3: CASIPGQGANTGELFF
DNA: TGTGCCAGCATCCCGGGACAGGGGGCGAACACCGGGGAGCTGTTTTTT

J: TRBJ2-1
V: TRBV5-6
size: NA
D: NA
CDR3: CASSLPGQQKFF
DNA: TGTGCCAGCAGCTTGCCTGGACAGCAGAAGTTCTTC

J: TRBJ1-2
V: TRBV10-2
size: few
D: TRBD1
CDR3: CASTGWGTGEYGYTF
DNA: TGCGCCAGCACCGGATGGGGGACAGGGGAGTATGGCTACACCTTC

J: TRBJ2-1
V: TRBV15
size: NA
D: NA
CDR3: CATGGDLSYNEQFF
DNA: TGTGCCACCGGTGGGGACCTCTCCTACAATGAGCAGTTCTTC

J: TRBJ2-3
V: TRBV11-2
size: NA
D: NA
CDR3: CASSPSFGDTQYF
DNA: TGTGCCAGCAGCCCAAGTTTTGGAGATACGCAGTATTTT

J: TRBJ2-7
V: TRBV13
size: NA
D: TRBD2
CDR3: CASANPTSGAREQYF
DNA: TGTGCCAGCGCGAACCCGACTAGCGGGGCAAGAGAGCAGTACTTC

J: TRBJ2-1
V: TRBV7-8
size: few
D: TRBD2
CDR3: CASSLVGRASGYNEQFF
DNA: TGTGCCAGCAGCTTAGTCGGTCGGGCTAGCGGCTACAATGAGCAGTTCTTC

J: TRBJ1-2
V: TRBV7-2
size: NA
D: TRBD1
CDR3: CASSQDRGRVGGYTF
DNA: TGTGCCAGCAGCCAGGACAGGGGGCGCGTCGGGGGCTACACCTTC

J: TRBJ1-6
V: TRBV4-3
size: few
D: TRBD1
CDR3: CASSQTGYRGHNSPLHF
DNA: TGCGCCAGCAGCCAGACAGGGTATAGGGGCCATAATTCACCCCTCCACTTT

J: TRBJ1-2
V: TRBV30
size: few
D: TRBD1
CDR3: CAWSSGGISGYTF
DNA: TGTGCCTGGAGTTCAGGGGGGATCTCTGGCTACACCTTC

J: TRBJ1-1
V: TRBV5-1
size: many
D: NA
CDR3: CASSLAGAGDEAFF
DNA: TGCGCCAGCAGCTTGGCGGGAGCCGGAGATGAAGCTTTCTTT

J: TRBJ2-2
V: TRBV7-3
size: few
D: NA
CDR3: CASQSQAVTGELFF
DNA: TGTGCCAGTCAAAGTCAGGCGGTCACCGGGGAGCTGTTTTTT

J: TRBJ1-5
V: TRBV6-2/TRBV6-3
size: NA
D: NA
CDR3: CASSPTGFNQPQHF
DNA: TGTGCCAGCAGCCCAACAGGGTTCAATCAGCCCCAGCATTTT